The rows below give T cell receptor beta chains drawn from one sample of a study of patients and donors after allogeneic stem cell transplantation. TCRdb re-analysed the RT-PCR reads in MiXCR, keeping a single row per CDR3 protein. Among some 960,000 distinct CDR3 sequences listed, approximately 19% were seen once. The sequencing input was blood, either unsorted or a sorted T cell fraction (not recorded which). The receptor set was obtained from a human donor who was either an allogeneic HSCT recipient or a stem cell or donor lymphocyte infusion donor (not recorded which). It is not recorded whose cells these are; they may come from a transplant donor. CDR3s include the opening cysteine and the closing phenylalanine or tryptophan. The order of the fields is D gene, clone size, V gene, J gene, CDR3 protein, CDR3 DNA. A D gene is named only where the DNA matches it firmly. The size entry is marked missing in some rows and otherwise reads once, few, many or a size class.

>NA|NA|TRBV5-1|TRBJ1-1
CASSLSRSGTEAFF
TGCGCCAGCAGCTTGTCGCGCAGCGGGACTGAAGCTTTCTTT
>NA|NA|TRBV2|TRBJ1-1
CASSGGTAEAFF
TGTGCCAGCAGTGGGGGGACCGCTGAAGCTTTCTTT
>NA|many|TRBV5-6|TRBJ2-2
CASSLSGFTGELFF
TGTGCCAGCAGCTTGTCAGGATTCACCGGGGAGCTGTTTTTT
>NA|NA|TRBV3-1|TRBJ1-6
CASSPDSYYNSPLHF
TGTGCCAGCAGCCCCGACAGTTACTATAATTCACCCCTCCACTTT
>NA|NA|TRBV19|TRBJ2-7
CASSIPGSTYEQYF
TGTGCCAGTAGTATCCCAGGGTCTACCTACGAGCAGTACTTC
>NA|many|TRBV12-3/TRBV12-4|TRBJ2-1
CASTFVPATGEQFF
TGTGCCAGCACTTTCGTCCCAGCCACGGGTGAGCAGTTCTTC
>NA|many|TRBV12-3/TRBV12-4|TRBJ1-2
CASSLAGDPSYGYTF
TGTGCCAGCAGTTTAGCTGGGGATCCCAGCTATGGCTACACCTTC
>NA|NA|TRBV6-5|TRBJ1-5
CASSSTQGPYSNQPQHF
TGTGCCAGCAGTTCTACTCAGGGGCCATATAGCAATCAGCCCCAGCATTTT
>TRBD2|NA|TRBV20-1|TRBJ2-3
CSAGASSGAADTQYF
TGCAGTGCTGGGGCTTCTAGCGGGGCGGCAGATACGCAGTATTTT
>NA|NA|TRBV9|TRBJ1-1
CASSVVGEPEAFF
TGTGCCAGCAGCGTAGTAGGGGAGCCTGAAGCTTTCTTT
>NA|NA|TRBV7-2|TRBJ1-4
CASSLQAATNEKLFF
TGTGCCAGCAGCTTACAAGCTGCAACTAATGAAAAACTGTTTTTT
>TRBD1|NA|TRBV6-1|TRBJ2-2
CASNRGRQGATGELFF
TGTGCCAGCAATAGGGGCCGCCAGGGGGCCACCGGGGAGCTGTTTTTT
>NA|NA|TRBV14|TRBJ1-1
CASSQDWVTVMNTEAFF
TGTGCCAGCAGCCAAGATTGGGTGACAGTAATGAACACTGAAGCTTTCTTT
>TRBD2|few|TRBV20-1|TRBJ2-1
CSANLAGGAKSNEQFF
TGCAGTGCCAATCTAGCCGGGGGGGCGAAGTCCAATGAGCAGTTCTTC
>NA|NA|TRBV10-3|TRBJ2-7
CAISELRDGSYEQYF
TGTGCCATCAGTGAGCTACGGGACGGATCCTACGAGCAGTACTTC
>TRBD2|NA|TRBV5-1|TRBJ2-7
CASSEVSGRTGEQYF
TGCGCCAGCAGCGAAGTTAGCGGGAGGACGGGAGAGCAGTACTTC
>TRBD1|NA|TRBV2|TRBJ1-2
CASSGRTGDYGYTF
TGTGCCAGCAGTGGACGGACAGGCGATTATGGCTACACCTTC
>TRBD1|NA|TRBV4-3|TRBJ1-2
CASRRGTVHGYTF
TGCGCCAGCAGGCGAGGGACAGTTCATGGCTACACCTTC